The 2 T cell receptor beta chains below come from one sample, sequenced in a study of memory CD4+ T cells and cytomegalovirus serostatus. The sort gate was single viable CD3+CD4+CD8-CD45RO+ cells for memory CD4+ T cells. The protocol was immunoSEQ multiplex PCR, while the TCRdb copy is restricted to in-frame clones and leaves out a portion. This table holds approximately 51,000 clones, approximately 81% found once. The sequenced sample consisted of memory CD4+ T cells from blood. The receptors were sampled from an adult in good health and CMV-seropositive.

J is TRBJ2-2 and V is TRBV4-2; D is unclear. CDR1 is LGHNA and CDR2 is YNFKEQ in the germline V gene. With 8 bases removed from V and 0 bases from J, the gap between germline ends came to 10 bases. This CDR3 contains 14 residues. The CDR3 loop reads CASAAPPNTGELFF. The CDR3 bases are TGTGCCAGCGCGGCGCCCCCGAACACCGGGGAGCTGTTTTTT.

Only a few counts were recorded for this clone. This chain links TRBV7-9 with TRBJ1-6; D is perhaps TRBD1 (5 bases). The CDR3 runs 14 residues. Trimming pared 1 base from V and 10 bases from J, leaving 11 bases between. CDR1 SEHNR and CDR2 FQNEAQ come from the germline V gene (reference sequence). CDR3 nucleotide sequence: TGTGCCAGCAGCTTAGAGGTGGGGACCTCACCCCTCCACTTT. This gives the protein CASSLEVGTSPLHF.